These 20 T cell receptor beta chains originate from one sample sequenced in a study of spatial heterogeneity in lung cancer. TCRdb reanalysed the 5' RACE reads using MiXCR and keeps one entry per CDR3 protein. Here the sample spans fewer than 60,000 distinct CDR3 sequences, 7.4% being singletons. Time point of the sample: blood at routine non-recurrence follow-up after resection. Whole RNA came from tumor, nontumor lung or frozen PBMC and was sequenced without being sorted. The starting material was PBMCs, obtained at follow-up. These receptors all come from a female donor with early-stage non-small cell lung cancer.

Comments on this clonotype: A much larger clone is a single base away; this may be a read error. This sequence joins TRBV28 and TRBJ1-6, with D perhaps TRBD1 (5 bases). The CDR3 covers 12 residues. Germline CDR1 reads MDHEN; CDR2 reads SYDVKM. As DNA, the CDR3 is TGTGGCAGCAGTGGGGACGGCTTACCCCTCCACTTT. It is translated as CGSSGDGLPLHF.

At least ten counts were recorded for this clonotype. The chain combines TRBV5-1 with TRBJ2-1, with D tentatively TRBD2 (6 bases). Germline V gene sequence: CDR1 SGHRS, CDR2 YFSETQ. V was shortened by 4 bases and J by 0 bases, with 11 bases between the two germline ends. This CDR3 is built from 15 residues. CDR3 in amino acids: CASSLGGSSYNEQFF. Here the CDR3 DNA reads TGCGCCAGCAGCCTCGGGGGAAGCTCCTACAATGAGCAGTTCTTC.

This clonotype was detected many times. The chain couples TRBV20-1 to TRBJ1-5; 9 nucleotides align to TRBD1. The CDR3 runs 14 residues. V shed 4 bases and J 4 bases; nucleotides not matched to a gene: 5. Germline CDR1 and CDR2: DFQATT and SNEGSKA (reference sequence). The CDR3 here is CSANDRGRNQPQHF. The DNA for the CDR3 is TGCAGTGCTAACGACAGGGGGAGGAATCAGCCCCAGCATTTT.

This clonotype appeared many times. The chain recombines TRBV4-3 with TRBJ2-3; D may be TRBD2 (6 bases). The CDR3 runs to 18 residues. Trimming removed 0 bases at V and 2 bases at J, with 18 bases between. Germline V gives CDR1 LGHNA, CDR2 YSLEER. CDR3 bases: TGCGCCAGCAGCCAAGATCGAGTGGGGCTAGCGATCACAGATACGCAGTATTTT. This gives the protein CASSQDRVGLAITDTQYF.

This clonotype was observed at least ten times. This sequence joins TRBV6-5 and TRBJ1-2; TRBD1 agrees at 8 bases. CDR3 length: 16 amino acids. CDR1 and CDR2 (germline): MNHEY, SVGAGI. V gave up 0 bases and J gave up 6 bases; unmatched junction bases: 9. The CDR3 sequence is CASSYSIGRGRDGYTF. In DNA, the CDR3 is TGTGCCAGCAGTTACTCGATTGGCAGGGGGCGTGATGGCTACACCTTC.

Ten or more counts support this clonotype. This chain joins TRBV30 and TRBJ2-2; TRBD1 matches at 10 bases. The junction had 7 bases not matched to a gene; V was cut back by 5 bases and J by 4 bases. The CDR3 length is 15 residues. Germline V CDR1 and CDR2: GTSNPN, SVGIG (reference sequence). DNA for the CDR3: TGTGCCTGGGCCCCGGGACAGGGGCTCACCGGGGAGCTGTTTTTT. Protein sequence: CAWAPGQGLTGELFF.

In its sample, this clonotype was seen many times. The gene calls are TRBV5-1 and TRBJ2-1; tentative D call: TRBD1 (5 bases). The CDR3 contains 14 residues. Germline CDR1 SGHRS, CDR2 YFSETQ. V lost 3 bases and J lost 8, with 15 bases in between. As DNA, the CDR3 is TGCGCCAGCAGCTCAAGACAGCCGGTTGATGAGCAGTTCTTC. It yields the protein CASSSRQPVDEQFF. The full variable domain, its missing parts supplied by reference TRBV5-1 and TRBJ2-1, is KAGVTQTPRYLIKTRGQQVTLSCSPISGHRSVSWYQQTPGQGLQFLFEYFSETQRNKGNFPGRFSGRQFSNSRSEMNVSTLELGDSALYLCASSSRQPVDEQFFGPGTRLTVL.

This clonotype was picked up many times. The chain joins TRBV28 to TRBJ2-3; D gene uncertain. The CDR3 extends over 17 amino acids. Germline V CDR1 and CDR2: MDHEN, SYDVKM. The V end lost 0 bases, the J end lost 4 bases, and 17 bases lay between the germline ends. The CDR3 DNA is TGTGCCAGCAGTTTATGGGGCCAGACGAACATCGCAGATACGCAGTATTTT. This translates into CASSLWGQTNIADTQYF.

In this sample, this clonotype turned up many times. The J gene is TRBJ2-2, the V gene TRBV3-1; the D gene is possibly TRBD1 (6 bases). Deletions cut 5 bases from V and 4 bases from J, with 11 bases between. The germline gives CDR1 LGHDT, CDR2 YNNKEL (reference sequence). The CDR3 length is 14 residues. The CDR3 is CASSSGTTTGELFF. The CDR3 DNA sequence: TGTGCCAGCAGCTCCGGGACAACCACCGGGGAGCTGTTTTTT.

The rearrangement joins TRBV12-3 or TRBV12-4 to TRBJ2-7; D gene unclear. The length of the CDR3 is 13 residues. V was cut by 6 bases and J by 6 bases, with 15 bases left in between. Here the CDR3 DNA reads TGTGCCAGCAGCCCCGTCGGGTCGGGCGAGCAGTACTTC. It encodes CASSPVGSGEQYF.

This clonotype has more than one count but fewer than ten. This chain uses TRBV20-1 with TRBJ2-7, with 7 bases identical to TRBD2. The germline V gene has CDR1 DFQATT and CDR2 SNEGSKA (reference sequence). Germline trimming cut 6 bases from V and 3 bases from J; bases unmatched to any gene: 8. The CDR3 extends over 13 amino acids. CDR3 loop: CSALGRVSYEQYF. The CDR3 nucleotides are TGCAGTGCCTTGGGGAGGGTTAGCTACGAGCAGTACTTC.

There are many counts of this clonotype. DNA of the CDR3: TGCGCCAGCAGCAACTCCGTCGACGAGGGGACAGGGATGGCAGATACGCAGTATTTT. Translating gives CASSNSVDEGTGMADTQYF. The chain links TRBV4-3 to TRBJ2-3; 9 bases align to TRBD1. V gave up 5 bases and J gave up 4 bases; unmatched junction bases: 19. CDR3 length equals 19 residues. The germline V gene has CDR1 LGHNA and CDR2 YSLEER.

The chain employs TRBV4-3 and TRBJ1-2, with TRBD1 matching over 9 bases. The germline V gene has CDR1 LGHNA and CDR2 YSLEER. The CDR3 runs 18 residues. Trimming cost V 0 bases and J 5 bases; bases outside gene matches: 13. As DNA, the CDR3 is TGCGCCAGCAGCCAAGATTTGGGGACCGGGACAGGGCCTTATGGCTACACCTTC. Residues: CASSQDLGTGTGPYGYTF.

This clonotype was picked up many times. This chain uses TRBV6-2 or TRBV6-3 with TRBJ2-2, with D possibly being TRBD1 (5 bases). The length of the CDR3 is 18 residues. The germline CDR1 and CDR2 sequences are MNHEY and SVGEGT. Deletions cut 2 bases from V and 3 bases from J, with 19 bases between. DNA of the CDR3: TGTGCCAGCAGTTACATCGTGGGGCGAAAGGTAGACACCGGGGAGCTGTTTTTT. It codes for CASSYIVGRKVDTGELFF.

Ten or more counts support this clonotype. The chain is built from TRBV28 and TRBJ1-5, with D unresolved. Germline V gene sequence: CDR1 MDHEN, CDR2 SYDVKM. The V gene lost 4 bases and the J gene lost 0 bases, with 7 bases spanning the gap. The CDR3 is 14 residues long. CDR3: CASSSEGSNQPQHF. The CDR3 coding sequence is TGTGCCAGCAGTTCGGAGGGTAGCAATCAGCCCCAGCATTTT.

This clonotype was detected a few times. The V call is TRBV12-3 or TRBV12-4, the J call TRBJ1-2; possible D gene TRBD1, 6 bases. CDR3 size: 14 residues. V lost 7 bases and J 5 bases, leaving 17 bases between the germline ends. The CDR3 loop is CASTLRGTEYGYTF. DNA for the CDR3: TGTGCCAGCACCCTCAGGGGTACGGAGTATGGCTACACCTTC.

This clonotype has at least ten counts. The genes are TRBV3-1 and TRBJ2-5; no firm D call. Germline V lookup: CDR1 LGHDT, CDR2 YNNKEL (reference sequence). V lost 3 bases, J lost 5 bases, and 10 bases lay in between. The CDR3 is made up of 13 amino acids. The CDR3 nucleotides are TGTGCCAGCAGCCAGAAGGTTGTGGAGACCCAGTACTTC. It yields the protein CASSQKVVETQYF.

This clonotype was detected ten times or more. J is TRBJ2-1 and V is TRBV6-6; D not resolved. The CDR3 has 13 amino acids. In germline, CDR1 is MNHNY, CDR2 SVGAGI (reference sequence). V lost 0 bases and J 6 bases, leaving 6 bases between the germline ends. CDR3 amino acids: CASSYSRANEQFF. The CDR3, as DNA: TGTGCCAGCAGTTACTCGCGAGCCAATGAGCAGTTCTTC.

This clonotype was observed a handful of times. CDR3 DNA: TGTGCCAGCACCCTAGCGTACGGAAAGCAGTTCTTC. Residues: CASTLAYGKQFF. The chain links TRBV7-6 to TRBJ2-1, with D tentatively TRBD2 (6 bases). Germline V gene sequence: CDR1 SGHVS, CDR2 FNYEAQ. The germline V and J ends were trimmed by 7 bases and 11 bases, with 15 bases remaining between them. CDR3 length: 12 amino acids.

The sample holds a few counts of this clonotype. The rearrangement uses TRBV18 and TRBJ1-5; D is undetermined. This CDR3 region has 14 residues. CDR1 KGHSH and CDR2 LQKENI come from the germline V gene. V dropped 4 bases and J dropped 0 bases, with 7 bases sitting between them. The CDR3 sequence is CASSQGDSNQPQHF. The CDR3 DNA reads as TGTGCCAGCTCACAGGGCGATAGCAATCAGCCCCAGCATTTT.